This TCR beta chain was profiled in a study of T cell responses to AZD1222 COVID-19 vaccine. Using immunoSEQ multiplex PCR, the repertoire was profiled, and TCRdb retains in-frame clones only, with some absent. Here the sample spans about 160,000 clones, about 90% being singletons. Findings and limits, study-wide: Seropositive AZD1222 recipients at baseline numbered only five or six. White British ancestry dominated among donors, who included more females, and clonal diversity was possibly underestimated. At 160-218 and 743-854, vaccine-associated CD4 TCRs were dominant, and they spanned spike.

Germline assignment: CDR1 SGHAT and CDR2 FQNNGV. This CDR3 has 15 amino acids. Trimming took 7 bases from V and 8 from J, leaving 18 bases between them. To note about this clone: Its antigen is still unknown.

The sequence came from an adult in good health. The rearrangement uses TRBV11-2 and TRBJ1-6; unclear D gene. The sequenced sample was peripheral blood, obtained on day 0 of MenACWY control vaccination. The CDR3 nucleotides are TGTGCCAGCACCCTAGGACCGGAGCCTCATTCACCCCTCCACTTT. It codes for CASTLGPEPHSPLHF.